This T cell receptor (beta chain) was obtained from a study of CD8 T cells in Susac syndrome. Study context: There were six sequenced Susac syndrome patients with active disease and roughly 8 in remission. When blood was collected, patients with Susac syndrome were therapy-naive, were taking corticosteroids, or were receiving intravenous immunoglobulin alone.

When the RNA was reverse transcribed, random hexamers were used with an input of about 0.5 to 1 ug. By means of immunoSEQ multiplex PCR, TCR beta CDR3 spanning 54 Vbeta and 13 Jbeta underwent amplification. TCRdb reprocessed the immunoSEQ multiplex PCR reads with MiXCR, giving one entry per CDR3 protein. Of about 150,000 distinct CDR3 sequences listed, approximately 96% are singletons. The T cells that were sequenced for TCR beta were CD8+ and CD4+ cells from blood. The receptor was isolated from a human donor with Susac syndrome. Input material: CD4+ T cells from PBMCs.

The CDR3 DNA reads TGCAGTGCTAGGACTAGCGATGGAGATACGCAGTATTTT. This gives the protein CSARTSDGDTQYF. The chain combines TRBV20-1 with TRBJ2-3; 8 nucleotides match TRBD2. The V and J ends lost 3 bases and 5 bases, in that order; junction bases with no gene match: 4. CDR1 DFQATT and CDR2 SNEGSKA come from the germline V gene (reference sequence). The CDR3 sequence is 13 residues long.